The rows below give T cell receptor beta chains drawn from one sample of a study. Using its own MiXCR run on the 5' RACE reads, TCRdb lists one record per CDR3 protein. The sample carries more than 7,500 distinct CDR3 sequences, 12% to 15% recorded once. The sequenced sample was Tregs sorted from blood. The origin of the receptors is a female donor with breast cancer. Each CDR3 is given with its conserved first and last residue. Fields, in order: D gene, J gene, clone size, CDR3 length, V gene, CDR3 DNA, CDR3 protein. D genes are given only for firm matches. Rows may omit the clone size; those that give it use once, few, many or a size class.

.,TRBJ1-1,few,11,TRBV24-1,TGTGCCACCCCAGGGTACACTGAAGCTTTCTTT,CATPGYTEAFF
.,TRBJ2-3,medium-sized,12,TRBV5-1,TGCGCCAGCAGAGGCACCGGGGATACGCAGTATTTT,CASRGTGDTQYF
.,TRBJ1-4,.,16,TRBV18,TGTGCCAGCTCACCGCGTCTGGATGCAACTAATGAAAAACTGTCTTTT,CASSPRLDATNEKLSF
.,TRBJ1-1,medium-sized,13,TRBV20-1,TGCAGTGCTAGTCCTTCCGGGACGGATGAAGCTTTCTTT,CSASPSGTDEAFF
.,TRBJ1-1,many,14,TRBV24-1,TGTGCCACCAGTGGCAACCGAGGGTTTACTGAAGCTTTCTTT,CATSGNRGFTEAFF
.,TRBJ2-4,.,12,TRBV20-1,TGCAGTGCCCCGCCGGCCAAAAACATTCAGTACTTC,CSAPPAKNIQYF
.,TRBJ2-1,many,15,TRBV2,TGTGCCAGCACGAAGGGGGGAGGGCCCGGCAATGAGCAGTTCTTC,CASTKGGGPGNEQFF
TRBD1,TRBJ1-2,many,18,TRBV9,TGTGCCAGCAGCGACCCCCCCCGGGACAGGTCAGGTATTCATGGCTACACCTTC,CASSDPPRDRSGIHGYTF
.,TRBJ1-5,medium-sized,18,TRBV5-1,TGCGCCAGCAGCTTGGCCGTTAAGGCAGGGGTGAGCAATCAGCCCCAGCATTTT,CASSLAVKAGVSNQPQHF
TRBD1,TRBJ2-1,medium-sized,13,TRBV6-2/TRBV6-3,TGTGCCAGCAGGCAGACAGGGGGCAATGAGCAGTTCTTC,CASRQTGGNEQFF
TRBD1,TRBJ2-2,many,13,TRBV30,TGTGCCTGCGGGGGACAGGGGACTAGGGAGCTGTTTTTT,CACGGQGTRELFF
TRBD2,TRBJ2-1,medium-sized,15,TRBV12-3/TRBV12-4,TGTGCCAGCAGTCCACTAGCGGGAGGGATGGGTGAGCAGTTCTTC,CASSPLAGGMGEQFF
.,TRBJ1-2,many,13,TRBV28,TGTGCCAGCAGCAACCTCGGCCGGCTTGGCTACACCTTC,CASSNLGRLGYTF
TRBD2,TRBJ2-5,many,14,TRBV30,TGTGCCTGGCAAAGCGGGAGGGCCCAAGAGACCCAGTACTTC,CAWQSGRAQETQYF
.,TRBJ1-2,medium-sized,14,TRBV20-1,TGCAGTGCTACTCTACGAGAGGGGGGGTATGGCTACACCTTC,CSATLREGGYGYTF
.,TRBJ2-1,.,11,TRBV30,TGTGCCTGGAGGCGTAGCAATGAGCAGTTCTTC,CAWRRSNEQFF
TRBD2,TRBJ2-2,medium-sized,14,TRBV4-1,TGCGCCAGCAGCCAACTAGCGGGAGGCGAGGAGCTGTTTTTT,CASSQLAGGEELFF
TRBD1,TRBJ1-1,few,14,TRBV11-2,TGTGCCAGCAGTTTTGACAGGGCGAACACTGAAGCTTTCTTT,CASSFDRANTEAFF
.,TRBJ1-3,.,15,TRBV18,TGTGCCAGCTCAACATACAGTGACTCTGGAAACACCATATATTTT,CASSTYSDSGNTIYF
TRBD1,TRBJ1-1,many,13,TRBV7-2,TGTGCCAGCAGCTACAGGGGAACAACTGAAGCTTTCTTT,CASSYRGTTEAFF
.,TRBJ2-3,medium-sized,13,TRBV7-3,TGTGCCAGCAGCTTGGGGGCAACAGATACGCAGTATTTT,CASSLGATDTQYF
.,TRBJ1-1,few,16,TRBV18,TGTGCCAGCTCACCAGGGACATGGATACCGAACACTGAAGCTTTCTTT,CASSPGTWIPNTEAFF
.,TRBJ2-4,.,13,TRBV7-2,TGTGCCAGCAGCTCACAGACAGCAAACATTCAGTACTTC,CASSSQTANIQYF
.,TRBJ2-5,many,15,TRBV6-5,TGTGCCAGCAGTTACTCTGGGGGCCACGGGGAGACCCAGTACTTC,CASSYSGGHGETQYF
TRBD1,TRBJ2-1,medium-sized,15,TRBV7-8,TGTGCCAGCAGCCCCTACAGGGGGCTCGGGTATGAGCAGTTCTTC,CASSPYRGLGYEQFF
.,TRBJ1-2,.,12,TRBV6-5,TGTGCCAGCAGTTACGGGGGGATGGGCTACACCTTC,CASSYGGMGYTF
.,TRBJ2-5,many,13,TRBV20-1,TGCAGTGCTAGTGGGTCGAACCAAGAGACCCAGTACTTC,CSASGSNQETQYF
TRBD2,TRBJ2-3,many,15,TRBV2,TGTGCCAGCAGTGCCCCTAGCGGGGGCACAGATACGCAGTATTTT,CASSAPSGGTDTQYF